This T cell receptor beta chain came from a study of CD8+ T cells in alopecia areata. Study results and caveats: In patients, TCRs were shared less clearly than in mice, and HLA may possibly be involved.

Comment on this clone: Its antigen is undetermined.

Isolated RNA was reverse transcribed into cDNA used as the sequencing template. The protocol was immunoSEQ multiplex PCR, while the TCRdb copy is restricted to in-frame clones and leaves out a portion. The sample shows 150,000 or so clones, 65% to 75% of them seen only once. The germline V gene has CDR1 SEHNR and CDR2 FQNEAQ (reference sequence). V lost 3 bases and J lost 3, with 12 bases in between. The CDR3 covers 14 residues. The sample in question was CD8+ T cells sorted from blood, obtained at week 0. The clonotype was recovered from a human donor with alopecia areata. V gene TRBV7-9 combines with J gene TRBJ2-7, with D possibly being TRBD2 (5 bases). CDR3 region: CASSFGGSYYEQYF. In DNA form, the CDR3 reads TGTGCCAGCAGCTTTGGAGGCAGCTACTACGAGCAGTACTTC.